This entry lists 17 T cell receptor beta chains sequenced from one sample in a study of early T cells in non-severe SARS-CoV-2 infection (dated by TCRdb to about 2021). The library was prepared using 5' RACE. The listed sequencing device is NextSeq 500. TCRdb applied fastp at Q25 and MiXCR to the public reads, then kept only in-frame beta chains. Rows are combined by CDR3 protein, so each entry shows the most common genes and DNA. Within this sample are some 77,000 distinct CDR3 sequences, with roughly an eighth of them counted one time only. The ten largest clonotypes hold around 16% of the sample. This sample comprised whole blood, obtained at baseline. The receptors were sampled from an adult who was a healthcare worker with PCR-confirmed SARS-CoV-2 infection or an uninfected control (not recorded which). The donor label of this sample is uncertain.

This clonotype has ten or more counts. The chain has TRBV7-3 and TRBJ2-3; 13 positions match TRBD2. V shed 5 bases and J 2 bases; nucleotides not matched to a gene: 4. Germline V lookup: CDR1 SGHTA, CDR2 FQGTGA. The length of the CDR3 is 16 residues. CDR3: CASSPGLAGVTDTQYF. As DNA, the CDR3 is TGTGCCAGCAGCCCCGGACTAGCGGGAGTCACAGATACGCAGTATTTT.

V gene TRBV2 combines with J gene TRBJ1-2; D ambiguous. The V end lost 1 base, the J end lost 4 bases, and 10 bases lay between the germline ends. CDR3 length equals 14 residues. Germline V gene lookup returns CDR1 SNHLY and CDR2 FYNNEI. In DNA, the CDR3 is TGTGCCAGCAGTGAAGGCCCCCAGCTCTATGGCTACACCTTC. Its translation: CASSEGPQLYGYTF.

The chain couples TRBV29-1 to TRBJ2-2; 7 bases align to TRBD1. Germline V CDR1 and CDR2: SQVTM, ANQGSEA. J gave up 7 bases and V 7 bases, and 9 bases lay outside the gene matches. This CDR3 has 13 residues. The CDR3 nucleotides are TGCAGCGCCGAGACAGGGAAGGGCGGGGAGCTGTTTTTT. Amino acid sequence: CSAETGKGGELFF.

The DNA of the CDR3 is TGTGCCAGCAGTTTTCAGGGGGCGCTCGCTGAAGCTTTCTTT. Amino acid sequence: CASSFQGALAEAFF. The chain has TRBV12-3 or TRBV12-4 and TRBJ1-1; 8 bases fit TRBD1. Germline trimming cut 3 bases from V and 6 bases from J; bases unmatched to any gene: 6. The CDR3 is 14 amino acids.

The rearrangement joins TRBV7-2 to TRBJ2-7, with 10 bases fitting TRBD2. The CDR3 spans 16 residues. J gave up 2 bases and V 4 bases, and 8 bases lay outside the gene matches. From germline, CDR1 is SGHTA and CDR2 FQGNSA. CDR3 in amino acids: CASSSDWTSGAYEQYF. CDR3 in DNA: TGTGCCAGCAGCTCGGACTGGACTAGCGGCGCCTACGAGCAGTACTTC.

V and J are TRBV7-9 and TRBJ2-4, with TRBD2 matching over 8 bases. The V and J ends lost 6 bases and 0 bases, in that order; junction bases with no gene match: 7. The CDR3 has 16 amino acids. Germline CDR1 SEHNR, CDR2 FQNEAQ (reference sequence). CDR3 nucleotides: TGTGCCAGCAGTTACGGACTAGCCGCAGCCAAAAACATTCAGTACTTC. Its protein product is CASSYGLAAAKNIQYF. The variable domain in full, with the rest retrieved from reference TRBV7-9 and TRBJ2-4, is DTGVSQNPRHKITKRGQNVTFRCDPISEHNRLYWYRQTLGQGPEFLTYFQNEAQLEKSRLLSDRFSAERPKGSFSTLEIQRTEQGDSAMYLCASSYGLAAAKNIQYFGAGTRLSVL.

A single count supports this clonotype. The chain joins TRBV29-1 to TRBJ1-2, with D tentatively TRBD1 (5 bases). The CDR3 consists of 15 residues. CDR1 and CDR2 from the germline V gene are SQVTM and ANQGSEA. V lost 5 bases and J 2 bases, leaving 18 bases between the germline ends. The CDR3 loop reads CSVTPPAEGNYGYTF. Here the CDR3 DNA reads TGCAGCGTTACACCCCCGGCCGAGGGGAACTATGGCTACACCTTC.

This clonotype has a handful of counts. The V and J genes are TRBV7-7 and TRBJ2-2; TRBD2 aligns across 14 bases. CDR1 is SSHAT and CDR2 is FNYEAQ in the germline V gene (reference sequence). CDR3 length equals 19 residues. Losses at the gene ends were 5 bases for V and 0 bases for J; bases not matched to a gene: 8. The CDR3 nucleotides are TGTGCCAGCAGCCCCGGGACTAGCGGGAGTCTCGCGAACACCGGGGAGCTGTTTTTT. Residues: CASSPGTSGSLANTGELFF. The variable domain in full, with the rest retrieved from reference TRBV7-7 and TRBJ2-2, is GAGVSQSPRYKVTKRGQDVTLRCDPISSHATLYWYQQALGQGPEFLTYFNYEAQPDKSGLPSDRFSAERPEGSISTLTIQRTEQRDSAMYRCASSPGTSGSLANTGELFFGEGSRLTVL.

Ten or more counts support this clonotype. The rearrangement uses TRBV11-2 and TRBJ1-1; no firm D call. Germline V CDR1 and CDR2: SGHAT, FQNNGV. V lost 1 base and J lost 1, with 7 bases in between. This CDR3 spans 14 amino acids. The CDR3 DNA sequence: TGTGCCAGCAGCTTAGGGCCTACGAACACTGAAGCTTTCTTT. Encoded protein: CASSLGPTNTEAFF. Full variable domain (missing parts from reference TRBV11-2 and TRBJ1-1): EAGVAQSPRYKIIEKRQSVAFWCNPISGHATLYWYQQILGQGPKLLIQFQNNGVVDDSQLPKDRFSAERLKGVDSTLKIQPAKLEDSAVYLCASSLGPTNTEAFFGQGTRLTVV.

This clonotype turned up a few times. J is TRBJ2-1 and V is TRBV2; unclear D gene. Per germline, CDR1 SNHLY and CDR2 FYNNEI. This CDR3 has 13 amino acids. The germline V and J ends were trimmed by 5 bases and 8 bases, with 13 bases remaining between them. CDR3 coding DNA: TGTGCCAGCAGTTTAGCATCGGTCGATGAGCAGTTCTTC. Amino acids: CASSLASVDEQFF.

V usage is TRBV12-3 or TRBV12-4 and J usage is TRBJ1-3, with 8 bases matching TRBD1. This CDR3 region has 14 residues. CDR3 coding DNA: TGTGGCGGACAGGGCCCATTCTCTGGAAACACCATATATTTT. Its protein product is CGGQGPFSGNTIYF.

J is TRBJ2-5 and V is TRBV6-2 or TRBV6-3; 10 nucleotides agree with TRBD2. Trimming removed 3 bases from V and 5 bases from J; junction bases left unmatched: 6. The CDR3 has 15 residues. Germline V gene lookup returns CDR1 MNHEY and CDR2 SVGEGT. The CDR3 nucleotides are TGTGCCAGCAGTTATGCTCGAGCGGGAGGGGAGACCCAGTACTTC. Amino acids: CASSYARAGGETQYF.

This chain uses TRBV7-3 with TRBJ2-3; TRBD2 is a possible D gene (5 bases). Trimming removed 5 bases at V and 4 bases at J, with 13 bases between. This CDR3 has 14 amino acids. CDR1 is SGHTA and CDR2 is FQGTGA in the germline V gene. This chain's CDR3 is CASSRGGPADTQYF. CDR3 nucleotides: TGTGCCAGCAGCCGCGGCGGGCCCGCAGATACGCAGTATTTT.

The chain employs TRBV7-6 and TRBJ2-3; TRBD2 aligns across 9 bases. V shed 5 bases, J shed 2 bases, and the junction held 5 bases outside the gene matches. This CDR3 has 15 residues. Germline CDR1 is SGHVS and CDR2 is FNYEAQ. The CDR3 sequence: CASSETSGLTDTQYF. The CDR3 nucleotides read TGTGCCAGCAGCGAGACTAGCGGACTCACAGATACGCAGTATTTT.

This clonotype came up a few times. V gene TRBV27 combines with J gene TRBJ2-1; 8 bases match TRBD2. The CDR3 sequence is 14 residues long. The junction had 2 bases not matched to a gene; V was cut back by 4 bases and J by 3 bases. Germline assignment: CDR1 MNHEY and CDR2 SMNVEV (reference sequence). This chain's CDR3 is CASSYGGVYNEQFF. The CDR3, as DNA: TGTGCCAGCAGTTACGGGGGGGTCTACAATGAGCAGTTCTTC.

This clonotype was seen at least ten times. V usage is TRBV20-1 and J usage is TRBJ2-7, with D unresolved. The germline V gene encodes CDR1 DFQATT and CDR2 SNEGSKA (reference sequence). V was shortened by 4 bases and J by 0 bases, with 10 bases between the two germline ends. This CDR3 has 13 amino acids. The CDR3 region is CSAMKGSSYEQYF. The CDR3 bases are TGCAGTGCTATGAAGGGTAGCTCCTACGAGCAGTACTTC.

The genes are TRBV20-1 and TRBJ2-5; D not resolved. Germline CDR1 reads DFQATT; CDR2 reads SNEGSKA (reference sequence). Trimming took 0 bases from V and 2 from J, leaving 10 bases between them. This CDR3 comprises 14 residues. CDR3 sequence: CSARDFRLQETQYF. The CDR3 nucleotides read TGCAGTGCTAGAGATTTTAGACTTCAAGAGACCCAGTACTTC.